These 22 T cell receptor beta chains came from one sample sequenced in a study of blood T cell repertoires in COVID-19. Only in-frame clones appear in the TCRdb table, and some are missing; sequencing was by immunoSEQ multiplex PCR. This repertoire shows around 200,000 clones, around 85% found once; its top ten account for approximately 5.4%. The sequencing input was peripheral blood. The source is a human donor in a cohort sampled during active COVID-19.

The chain uses TRBV7-2 and TRBJ2-3; TRBD2 agrees at 9 bases. The CDR3 length is 14 residues. With V trimmed by 7 bases and J by 1 base, 3 bases remained unmatched. Looked up from germline, CDR1 is SGHTA and CDR2 is FQGNSA. CDR3 in amino acids: CASKREAGTDTQYF. In nucleotides, the CDR3 is TGTGCCAGCAAGCGGGAGGCAGGCACAGATACGCAGTATTTT.

This chain uses TRBV30 with TRBJ1-2; D perhaps matches TRBD1 (5 bases). This CDR3 spans 10 amino acids. Per the germline V gene, CDR1 is GTSNPN and CDR2 is SVGIG (reference sequence). Trimming removed 8 bases at V and 3 bases at J, with 7 bases between. CDR3 loop: CAAGDYGYTF. The CDR3 nucleotides read TGTGCCGCGGGGGACTATGGCTACACCTTC. Combining the CDR3 with reference TRBV30 and TRBJ1-2 gives the whole variable domain SQTIHQWPATLVQPVGSPLSLECTVEGTSNPNLYWYRQAAGRGLQLLFYSVGIGQISSEVPQNLSASRPQDRQFILSSKKLLLSDSGFYLCAAGDYGYTFGSGTRLTVV.

The chain is built from TRBV19 and TRBJ1-2; tentatively, D is TRBD1 (6 bases). The CDR3 has 13 amino acids. The germline V and J ends were trimmed by 4 bases and 3 bases, with 9 bases remaining between them. Per germline, CDR1 LNHDA and CDR2 SQIVND (reference sequence). CDR3 region: CASSRGLYYGYTF. DNA for the CDR3: TGTGCCAGTAGTAGGGGGCTGTACTATGGCTACACCTTC.

This chain uses TRBV9 with TRBJ2-7; 14 bases align to TRBD2. CDR3 length: 13 amino acids. Germline loops: CDR1 SGDLS, CDR2 YYNGEE. Unmatched junction bases numbered 4, after V lost 4 bases and J lost 10 bases. CDR3 in amino acids: CASSLGTSGSQYF. The CDR3 DNA is TGTGCCAGCAGCTTAGGGACTAGCGGGAGTCAGTACTTC.

The V and J genes are TRBV7-6 and TRBJ2-7, with 11 bases that match TRBD2. Germline V CDR1 and CDR2: SGHVS, FNYEAQ. The CDR3 has 15 residues. With V trimmed by 1 base and J by 2 bases, 1 base remained unmatched. CDR3 residues: CASSLGLAGTYEQYF. The CDR3 DNA reads as TGTGCCAGCAGCTTAGGACTAGCGGGAACCTACGAGCAGTACTTC.

CDR3 sequence (DNA): TGTGCCAGCAGCCAAGGGCTAGCCAAAAACATTCAGTACTTC. As protein: CASSQGLAKNIQYF. The chain joins TRBV3-1 (or the pseudogene TRBV3-2) to TRBJ2-4; D is ambiguous. Germline loops: CDR1 LGHDT, CDR2 YNNKEL (reference sequence). Trimming stripped 1 base from V and 0 bases from J, with 4 bases between. The CDR3 is made up of 14 amino acids.

The rearrangement uses TRBV19 and TRBJ2-7, with TRBD2 matching 7 bases. The CDR3 totals 12 residues. CDR1 and CDR2 (germline): LNHDA, SQIVND (reference sequence). In DNA, the CDR3 is TGTGCTCCAACTAGGACGGGAGGCGAGCAGTACTTC. Translated: CAPTRTGGEQYF.

The V and J genes are TRBV28 and TRBJ2-7, with D tentatively TRBD2 (6 bases). Per germline, CDR1 MDHEN and CDR2 SYDVKM. V was pared by 1 base and J by 2 bases, with 18 bases between. The CDR3 is made up of 17 amino acids. The CDR3 DNA reads TGTGCCAGCAGTTTATTGAGGGGACGGACTACCACCTACGAGCAGTACTTC. Its protein product is CASSLLRGRTTTYEQYF.

The chain recombines TRBV24-1 with TRBJ2-7; 10 bases fit TRBD1. The CDR3 has 16 residues. V lost 3 bases, J lost 5 bases, and 9 bases stayed unmatched. Per germline, CDR1 KGHDR and CDR2 SFDVKD. DNA of the CDR3: TGTGCCACCAGTGATGGGACAGGGGAGAGATTGGACGAGCAGTACTTC. Amino acid sequence: CATSDGTGERLDEQYF.

The V gene is TRBV9, the J gene TRBJ2-2, with 9 positions matching TRBD1. In germline, CDR1 is SGDLS, CDR2 YYNGEE. The CDR3 contains 16 residues. V lost 2 bases, J lost 4 bases, and 6 bases stayed unmatched. CDR3 loop: CASSVTGGGFTGELFF. CDR3 nucleotide sequence: TGTGCCAGCAGCGTTACAGGGGGCGGATTCACCGGGGAGCTGTTTTTT.

This rearrangement joins TRBV2 to TRBJ2-3; possibly TRBD2 for D (5 bases). V was clipped by 3 bases and J by 0 bases, with 10 bases between them. The CDR3 spans 15 residues. Germline V CDR1 and CDR2: SNHLY, FYNNEI. Here the CDR3 DNA reads TGTGCCAGCAGTGACAAGCGGAGAAGCACAGATACGCAGTATTTT. Residues: CASSDKRRSTDTQYF.

This chain joins TRBV2 and TRBJ2-7, with a weak D call TRBD1 (6 bases). V lost 1 base and J 4 bases, leaving 11 bases between the germline ends. From germline, CDR1 is SNHLY and CDR2 FYNNEI. CDR3 length equals 14 residues. The CDR3 DNA is TGTGCCAGCAGTGAAGTGGTCAGGGGATACGAGCAGTACTTC. It codes for CASSEVVRGYEQYF.

This clone was counted a few times. This chain uses TRBV5-1 with TRBJ1-3; a possible D gene is TRBD1 (6 bases). This CDR3 spans 14 amino acids. The V gene's germline CDR1 is SGHRS and CDR2 YFSETQ. With 4 bases removed from V and 8 bases from J, the gap between germline ends came to 16 bases. Written as DNA, the CDR3 is TGCGCCAGCAGCGGGGGACAATATGTTGACACCATATATTTT. Its protein is CASSGGQYVDTIYF.

V and J are TRBV6-4 and TRBJ1-1, with D maybe TRBD1 (5 bases). This CDR3 spans 15 amino acids. With 0 bases removed from V and 1 base from J, the gap between germline ends came to 9 bases. Germline V gene sequence: CDR1 MRHNA, CDR2 SNTAGT. CDR3 bases: TGTGCCAGCAGTGACTCCGGGCAGGGGAACACTGAAGCTTTCTTT. The encoded protein is CASSDSGQGNTEAFF.

This chain's CDR3 is CASSLYVAGAYEQYF. CDR3 nucleotide sequence: TGTGCCAGCAGCTTATATGTAGCGGGAGCCTACGAGCAGTACTTC. The V and J genes are TRBV13 and TRBJ2-7; 9 bases line up with TRBD2. This CDR3 is built from 15 residues. Unmatched junction bases numbered 4, after V lost 2 bases and J lost 2 bases. CDR1 PRHDT and CDR2 FYEKMQ come from the germline V gene (reference sequence).

V and J are TRBV9 and TRBJ1-5; 7 bases align to TRBD1. Germline loops: CDR1 SGDLS, CDR2 YYNGEE. CDR3 length: 15 residues. V lost 0 bases to trimming and J lost 3 bases; unmatched junction nucleotides: 3. CDR3 protein: CASSVGQGDNQPQHF. Written as DNA, the CDR3 is TGTGCCAGCAGCGTAGGGCAGGGGGACAATCAGCCCCAGCATTTT. Using reference TRBV9 and TRBJ1-5 for the parts outside the CDR3, the full variable domain is DSGVTQTPKHLITATGQRVTLRCSPRSGDLSVYWYQQSLDQGLQFLIQYYNGEERAKGNILERFSAQQFPDLHSELNLSSLELGDSALYFCASSVGQGDNQPQHFGDGTRLSIL.

This chain uses TRBV19 with TRBJ2-1, with TRBD1 matching over 7 bases. The ends lost 9 bases at V and 8 bases at J; junction bases unmatched: 13. This CDR3 has 14 residues. Germline values: CDR1 LNHDA, CDR2 SQIVND (reference sequence). The CDR3 protein is CASQRLTGDDEQFF. For the CDR3, the DNA is TGTGCCAGCCAAAGACTTACAGGGGACGATGAGCAGTTCTTC.

The chain links TRBV15 to TRBJ2-7, with TRBD2 matching over 7 bases. The CDR3 is 16 residues long. V gave up 0 bases and J gave up 3 bases; unmatched junction bases: 8. CDR1 and CDR2 (germline): LNHNV, YYDKDF (reference sequence). CDR3 coding DNA: TGTGCCACCAGCAGAGATGCCGGACTAGTCTACTACGAGCAGTACTTC. Translation: CATSRDAGLVYYEQYF.

The chain links TRBV7-8 to TRBJ1-5, with D perhaps matching TRBD1 (6 bases). CDR3 length equals 15 residues. The germline V and J ends were trimmed by 5 bases and 7 bases, with 18 bases remaining between them. CDR1 SGHVS and CDR2 FQNEAQ come from the germline V gene. Written as DNA, the CDR3 is TGTGCCAGCAGCCAACAGGGATCGAGTCGGCAGCCCCAGCATTTT. The encoded protein is CASSQQGSSRQPQHF.

This chain links TRBV11-2 with TRBJ1-5, with no clear D. V was cut by 2 bases and J by 5 bases, with 13 bases left in between. Germline CDR1 SGHAT, CDR2 FQNNGV. This CDR3 comprises 15 residues. The CDR3: CASSLMGVPDQPQHF. CDR3 sequence (DNA): TGTGCCAGCAGCTTAATGGGAGTTCCGGATCAGCCCCAGCATTTT.

The chain joins TRBV9 to TRBJ2-7; 8 bases align to TRBD2. In germline, CDR1 is SGDLS, CDR2 YYNGEE. The V and J ends lost 4 bases and 5 bases, in that order; junction bases with no gene match: 8. The CDR3 runs to 14 residues. The CDR3 region is CASSLGTSTDEQYF. CDR3 coding DNA: TGTGCCAGCAGCCTCGGGACTAGTACCGACGAGCAGTACTTC.

The rearrangement joins TRBV4-3 to TRBJ2-3; 8 bases line up with TRBD2. The trim removed 3 bases at V and 4 bases at J, leaving 3 bases unmatched. CDR1 is LGHNA and CDR2 is YSLEER in the germline V gene. This CDR3 is 14 amino acids long. This CDR3 reads CASSHTGGADTQYF. The CDR3 coding sequence is TGCGCCAGCAGCCATACGGGGGGGGCAGATACGCAGTATTTT.